This T cell receptor beta chain was retrieved from a study of monozygotic twins with cystic fibrosis. Study-wide findings and caveats: Co-twins had the most similar V usage for 13 of 16 pairs, J for 8. Median Simpson clonality of 0.0095 suggested naive T cells predominated.

There are 14 residues in the CDR3. V lost 6 bases and J lost 6; bases outside the gene matches: 5. Germline V gene sequence: CDR1 KGHSH, CDR2 LQKENI. Concerning this clone: Its matching antigen is unknown.

Data came from immunoSEQ multiplex PCR; TCRdb stores just in-frame clones and leaves some out. The sample shows fewer than 30,000 clones, around 81% of them seen only once. The receptor was isolated from a girl aged 2-10 years with cystic fibrosis. The sample was blood. The chain links TRBV18 to TRBJ2-7; 13 bases are a match to TRBD2. The CDR3 DNA reads as TGTGCCAGCTCGCCGGGACTAGCGGGATCCGAGCAGTACTTC. This sequence encodes CASSPGLAGSEQYF.